These T cell receptor beta chains were read from a single sample in a study of blood T cell repertoires in COVID-19. Clones were read by immunoSEQ multiplex PCR, and TCRdb kept only the in-frame ones, dropping some. This table holds about 65,000 clones, more than 75% found once. Sequenced: peripheral blood. The receptors stem from a man aged 55 to 70 with acute or convalescent COVID-19. The CDR3 runs from the conserved cysteine through the conserved F or W. A D gene is named only where the DNA matches it firmly. Size values are once, few and many counts, or a class for expanded clones, and some rows have none.

J | size | D | V | DNA | CDR3
TRBJ2-7 | . | TRBD2 | TRBV5-1 | TGCGCCTCCCAGAGGTGGCGGGGGGCCGGCGAGCAGTACTTC | CASQRWRGAGEQYF
TRBJ1-2 | . | TRBD1 | TRBV5-1 | TGCGCCAGCAGCCCGTACAGGGGCGCAGACTATGGCTACACCTTC | CASSPYRGADYGYTF
TRBJ2-7 | . | TRBD1 | TRBV9 | TGTGCCAGCAGCGTAGGGGGTGCAGGGGGTTTTGGGTACGAGCAGTACTTC | CASSVGGAGGFGYEQYF
TRBJ1-1 | . | . | TRBV20-1 | TGCAGTGCTAGTGCCGGGACTGAAGCTTTCTTT | CSASAGTEAFF
TRBJ2-5 | . | . | TRBV2 | TGTGCCAGCAGTCCGGGAGGGGGCGGTGAGACCCAGTACTTC | CASSPGGGGETQYF
TRBJ2-3 | . | TRBD2 | TRBV4-2 | TGTGCCAGCAGCCGAACTAGCGGGGGGAAGACAGATACGCAGTATTTT | CASSRTSGGKTDTQYF
TRBJ2-1 | once | TRBD2 | TRBV2 | TGTGCCAGCACTAGCGGGGGGAGGGTGGCGGAGCAGTTCTTC | CASTSGGRVAEQFF
TRBJ1-1 | once | . | TRBV5-1 | TGCGCCAGCAGCTTCGGGGGACTGAAGAACACTGAAGCTTTCTTT | CASSFGGLKNTEAFF
TRBJ2-3 | . | TRBD1 | TRBV27 | TGTGCCAGCAGGCGAACAGGGGCAGATACGCAGTATTTT | CASRRTGADTQYF
TRBJ2-5 | . | . | TRBV11-3 | TGTGCCAGCAGCGACAGGGGATCAAGCGGGGCTCAAGAGACCCAGTACTTC | CASSDRGSSGAQETQYF
TRBJ1-1 | once | . | TRBV2 | TGTGCCAGCAGGACCCTCCGGGTTCGTACTGAAGCTTTCTTT | CASRTLRVRTEAFF
TRBJ2-2 | . | TRBD1 | TRBV19 | TGTGCCAGTGAACGACAGGGTATAACCACCGGGGAGCTGTTTTTT | CASERQGITTGELFF
TRBJ2-1 | . | TRBD2 | TRBV6-2/TRBV6-3 | TGTGCCAGCAGTTACGTAGCGGGGGACTACAATGAGCAGTTCTTC | CASSYVAGDYNEQFF
TRBJ1-2 | . | . | TRBV6-5 | TGTGCCAGCAGTTACTCGAGTTCAGGGGAGGGCTACACCTTC | CASSYSSSGEGYTF
TRBJ2-3 | . | TRBD1 | TRBV19 | TGTGCCAGTAGTACTGGACAGGGCAAAGGAGATACGCAGTATTTT | CASSTGQGKGDTQYF
TRBJ1-4 | . | TRBD1 | TRBV5-1 | TGCGCCAGCAGCGTTACAGGGGGCTCGGTTAATGAAAAACTGTTTTTT | CASSVTGGSVNEKLFF
TRBJ2-7 | . | TRBD2 | TRBV3-1/TRBV3-2 | TGTGCCAGCAGCTCCTGGGAGGGCGGCTACGAGCAGTACTTC | CASSSWEGGYEQYF
TRBJ2-3 | . | TRBD1 | TRBV7-9 | TGTGCCAGCAGCTTATTATCTGGACAGGCATTAGGGCAGTATTTT | CASSLLSGQALGQYF
TRBJ1-6 | once | . | TRBV27 | TGTGCCAGCCTTCGCGGGGCGCTAGATTCACCCCTCCACTTT | CASLRGALDSPLHF
TRBJ2-7 | . | TRBD1 | TRBV27 | TGTGCCAGCAGTTTGGGACAGGACTACGAGCAGTACTTC | CASSLGQDYEQYF
TRBJ1-6 | . | . | TRBV12-3/TRBV12-4 | TGTGCCAGCAGCCGCCAGAGGTCACCCCTCCACTTT | CASSRQRSPLHF
TRBJ1-1 | few | TRBD1 | TRBV25-1 | TGTGCCAGCAGTAAAGAACAGGGGGCAACTGAAGCTTTCTTT | CASSKEQGATEAFF
TRBJ2-7 | . | TRBD2 | TRBV7-2 | TGTGCCAGCAGCTTAGGTCCTAGCGGGGGCATTGGCAACGCCTACGAGCAGTACTTC | CASSLGPSGGIGNAYEQYF
TRBJ1-2 | . | . | TRBV9 | TGTGCCAGCAGCCCGGGCTACACCTTC | CASSPGYTF
TRBJ1-4 | . | . | TRBV12-3/TRBV12-4 | TGTGCCAGCAGTTTGGCAGGGGTCGAAAAACTGTTTTTT | CASSLAGVEKLFF
TRBJ1-3 | . | . | TRBV6-5 | TGTGCCAGCAGTATTGGCGGTAAATCTGGAAACACCATATATTTT | CASSIGGKSGNTIYF
TRBJ2-1 | . | . | TRBV6-5 | TGTGCCAGCAGACTAAAAGGGGATGAGCAGTTCTTC | CASRLKGDEQFF
TRBJ2-3 | . | . | TRBV30 | TGTGCCTGGAGTGTTCAAGCTTCAGATACGCAGTATTTT | CAWSVQASDTQYF
TRBJ1-6 | few | . | TRBV5-8 | TGTGCCAGCAGCTTGCAGGGGCCGGGAATTTCACCCCTCCACTTT | CASSLQGPGISPLHF
TRBJ1-2 | . | TRBD1 | TRBV5-1 | TGCGCCAGCAGCGTCGAACCAACAGGGGATGGCTACACCTTC | CASSVEPTGDGYTF
TRBJ1-2 | . | TRBD1 | TRBV7-2 | TGTGCCAGCAGCACCCCAGGGGGTAACTATGGCTACACCTTC | CASSTPGGNYGYTF
TRBJ2-1 | . | . | TRBV18 | TGTGCCAGCTCACTCACAGGCGCGTCCCTCTACAATGAGCAGTTCTTC | CASSLTGASLYNEQFF
TRBJ1-2 | . | TRBD1 | TRBV19 | TGTGCCAGTAGCCGAGGGAGGACAGGACCTATTAACTATGGCTACACCTTC | CASSRGRTGPINYGYTF
TRBJ2-7 | once | TRBD1 | TRBV15 | TGTGCCACCAGCAGGACAGGGACCCTTTACTACGAGCAGTACTTC | CATSRTGTLYYEQYF
TRBJ1-4 | once | . | TRBV9 | TGTGCCAGCAGCCTCAGCGGGACGGCAACTAATGAAAAACTGTTTTTT | CASSLSGTATNEKLFF
TRBJ2-5 | . | TRBD1 | TRBV3-1/TRBV3-2 | TGTGCCAGCAGCCCGGCGACAGGGACGGCTCTCGTGTACTTC | CASSPATGTALVYF
TRBJ1-5 | . | TRBD1 | TRBV7-2 | TGTGCCAGCAGCATCCGACAGGGGAATCAGCCCCAGCATTTT | CASSIRQGNQPQHF
TRBJ2-3 | . | . | TRBV11-3 | TGTGCCAGCAGCTTAGGGCAGATTAGCACAGATACGCAGTATTTT | CASSLGQISTDTQYF
TRBJ2-2 | . | . | TRBV2 | TGTGCCAGCTTAGAGATGAACACCGGGGAGCTGTTTTTT | CASLEMNTGELFF
TRBJ1-2 | . | TRBD1 | TRBV5-1 | TGCGCCAGCAGCCCCGGACAGGCACATCATTCAGGGGGCTACACCTTC | CASSPGQAHHSGGYTF
TRBJ2-7 | . | . | TRBV6-1 | TGTGCCAGCAGTGAAGCGGGGGGACGGTTCTACGAGCAGTACTTC | CASSEAGGRFYEQYF